The following is a T cell receptor beta chain sequence with its context. Its antigen is still unknown. The sample's time point: neoterminal ileum biopsy at postoperative endoscopy, about 6 months after surgery. Included were adult ileal or ileocolonic Crohn's patients indicated for ileocolonic resection. Assay: immunoSEQ multiplex PCR; the TCRdb copy retains only in-frame clones and omits some. The repertoire holds some 9,100 clones, with roughly 75% as singletons. The data belong to a study of T cell repertoires in ileal Crohn's disease. Study-level information: Biopsies of the neoterminal ileum at postoperative colonoscopy form M6 samples.

The CDR3 consists of 14 residues. From germline, CDR1 is MNHNS and CDR2 SASEGT. The germline V and J ends were trimmed by 6 bases and 3 bases, with 14 bases remaining between them. Study-wide points: Sorted CD8 T cells held more high-frequency clones than CD4. Clonality above 26.8% at surgery always came with endoscopic recurrence.

This receptor was obtained from an adult with Crohn's disease. The material sequenced was ileal tissue. The V call is TRBV6-1, the J call TRBJ1-1, with D possibly TRBD1 on 6 matching bases. The DNA for the CDR3 is TGTGCCAGCAGGTTAGTTTCAGGGGACACTGAAGCTTTCTTT. Translation gives CASRLVSGDTEAFF.